This T cell receptor beta chain was found in a study of blood T cell repertoires in COVID-19. Study-level information: Sources were T cells, B-cell-depleted T cells, or PBMCs; the material itself was cDNA or gDNA.

Profiling relied on immunoSEQ multiplex PCR, and the TCRdb table lists in-frame clones only, not all of them. The table lists under 450,000 clones, around nine tenths of them singletons. The CDR3 is 15 residues long. Trimming shortened V by 3 bases and J by 0 bases, and 9 bases separated the two germline ends. Germline V lookup: CDR1 SNHLY, CDR2 FYNNEI. Patients from Seattle were sampled longitudinally, starting during active infection. The TCR was taken from a woman aged 40-49 years with COVID-19, enrolled during active disease. What was sequenced was peripheral blood. J is TRBJ1-5 and V is TRBV2; tentatively, D is TRBD1 (6 bases). CDR3 coding DNA: TGTGCCAGCAGTGATCCCAGGGGTAGCAATCAGCCCCAGCATTTT. Its protein is CASSDPRGSNQPQHF.